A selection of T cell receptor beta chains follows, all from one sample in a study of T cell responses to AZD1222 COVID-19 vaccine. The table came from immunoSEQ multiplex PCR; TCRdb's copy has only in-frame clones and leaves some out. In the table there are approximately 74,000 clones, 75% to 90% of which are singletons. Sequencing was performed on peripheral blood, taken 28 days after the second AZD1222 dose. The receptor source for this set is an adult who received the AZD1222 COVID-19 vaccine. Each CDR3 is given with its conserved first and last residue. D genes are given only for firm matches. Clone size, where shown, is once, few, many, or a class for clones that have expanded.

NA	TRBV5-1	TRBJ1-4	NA	TGCGCCAGCAGCTTGGAGTCCCCGAGAGAAAAACTGTTTTTT	CASSLESPREKLFF
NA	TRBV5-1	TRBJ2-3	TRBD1	TGCGCCAGCAGCTTTTTACAGGGGATTAGCACAGATACGCAGTATTTT	CASSFLQGISTDTQYF
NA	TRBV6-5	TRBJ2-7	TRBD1	TGTGCCAGCAGTGACTCGACAGGGGGTCCGTACGAGCAGTACTTC	CASSDSTGGPYEQYF
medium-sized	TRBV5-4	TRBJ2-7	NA	TGTGCCAGCAGCCAAGACGCTTGGGACGAGCAGTACTTC	CASSQDAWDEQYF
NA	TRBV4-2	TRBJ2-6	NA	TGTGCCAGCAGCCAAGATCATTCGATTTCTGGGGCCAACGTCCTGACTTTC	CASSQDHSISGANVLTF
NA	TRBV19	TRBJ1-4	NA	TGTGCCAGTAGTAATCCAGGGGAGTCCCAAAAACTGTTTTTT	CASSNPGESQKLFF
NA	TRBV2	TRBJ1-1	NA	TGTGCCAGCAGTTATAGACAGGAGGAAGCTTTCTTT	CASSYRQEEAFF
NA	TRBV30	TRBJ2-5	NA	TGTGCCTGGAGGGGGGGACACTCCATTAAAGAGACCCAGTACTTC	CAWRGGHSIKETQYF
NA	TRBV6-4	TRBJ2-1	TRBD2	TGTGCCAGCAGTACGTTAGCGGGCCCTTACAATGAGCAGTTCTTC	CASSTLAGPYNEQFF
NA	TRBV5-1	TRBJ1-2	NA	TGCGCCAGCAGCTTGGAAGGGGGTGGCTACACCTTC	CASSLEGGGYTF
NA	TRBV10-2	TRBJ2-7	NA	TGCGCCAGCAAAGAAAGCGGCCCCTACGAGCAGTACTTC	CASKESGPYEQYF
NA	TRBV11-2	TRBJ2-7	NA	TGTGCCAGCAGCTTAGATCGCGGAGGGCCGGTCGAGCAGTACTTC	CASSLDRGGPVEQYF
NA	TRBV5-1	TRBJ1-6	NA	TGCGCCAGCAGCTTTTGGGGTTCCTCCTATAATTCACCCCTCCACTTT	CASSFWGSSYNSPLHF
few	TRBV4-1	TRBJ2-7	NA	TGCGCCAGCAGCCAAGCTGCTTCCTTAGGCGAATACGAGCAGTACTTC	CASSQAASLGEYEQYF
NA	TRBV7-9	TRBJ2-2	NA	TGTGCCAGCAGCCAAAACCTACAGGCCGCGAACACCGGGGAGCTGTTTTTT	CASSQNLQAANTGELFF
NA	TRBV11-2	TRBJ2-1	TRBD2	TGTGCCAGCAGACGAGAACTAGCGGGAGTTGATAATGAGCAGTTCTTC	CASRRELAGVDNEQFF
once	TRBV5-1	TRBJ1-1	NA	TGCGCCAGCAGCTTGCTCTCCGAGAGAAACACTGAAGCTTTCTTT	CASSLLSERNTEAFF
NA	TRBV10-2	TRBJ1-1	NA	TGCGCCAGCAACCTAAAGGGGGACACTGAAGCTTTCTTT	CASNLKGDTEAFF
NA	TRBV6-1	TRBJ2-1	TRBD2	TGTGCCAGCAGTGACCCGGCGGGAGGAGGCAATGAGCAGTTCTTC	CASSDPAGGGNEQFF
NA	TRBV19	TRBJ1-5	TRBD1	TGTGCCAGTAGTATAAAGGGGGCGAGCGGTCAGCCCCAGCATTTT	CASSIKGASGQPQHF
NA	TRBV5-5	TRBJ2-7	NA	TGTGCCAGCAGCTTGAACATAGGGGAGCAGTACTTC	CASSLNIGEQYF
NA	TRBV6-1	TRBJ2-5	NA	TGTGCCAGCAGTGAAGGTGGGACTCTCTTGCAAGAGACCCAGTACTTC	CASSEGGTLLQETQYF
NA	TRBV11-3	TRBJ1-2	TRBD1	TGTGCCAGCAGCTTCTCAGACAGGGGTTACCTCTCGGGCTACACCTTC	CASSFSDRGYLSGYTF
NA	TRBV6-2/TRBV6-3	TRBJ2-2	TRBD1	TGTGCCAGCAGTAACGACAGGGGGAAGCTGTTTTTT	CASSNDRGKLFF
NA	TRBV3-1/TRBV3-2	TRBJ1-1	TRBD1	TGTGCCAGCAGCCGTTATACAGGGGGGAACACTGAAGCTTTCTTT	CASSRYTGGNTEAFF
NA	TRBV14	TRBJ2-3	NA	TGTGCCAGCAGCCAGGTCGGGACGAGCACAGATACGCAGTATTTT	CASSQVGTSTDTQYF
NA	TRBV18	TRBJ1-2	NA	TGTGCCAGCTCACCTCAGGACACCTTAAGTGACTACACCTTC	CASSPQDTLSDYTF
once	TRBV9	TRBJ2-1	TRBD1	TGTGCCAGCAGCGTAGGGACAGGGAGGATCAATGAGCAGTTCTTC	CASSVGTGRINEQFF
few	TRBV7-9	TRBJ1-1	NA	TGTGCCAGCAGCTCCAGCGGATCCCCGATCGAGGAAGCTTTCTTT	CASSSSGSPIEEAFF
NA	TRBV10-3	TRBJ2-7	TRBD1	TGTGCCATCAGTGACCAGGACAGGGGGACCTACGAGCAGTACTTC	CAISDQDRGTYEQYF
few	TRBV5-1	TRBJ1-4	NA	TGCGCCAGCAGCCGGGGACGGACTAATGAAAAACTGTTTTTT	CASSRGRTNEKLFF
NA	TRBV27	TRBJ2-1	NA	TGTGCCAGCAGAGTAGGACAGATAAGGGGAGACAATGAGCAGTTCTTC	CASRVGQIRGDNEQFF
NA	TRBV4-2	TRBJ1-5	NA	TGTGCCAGCAGCCTGTATGACGCGGGTAGCAATCAGCCCCAGCATTTT	CASSLYDAGSNQPQHF
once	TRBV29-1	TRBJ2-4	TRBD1	TGCAGCGTTGCAGGGGGACCGGGGATTCAGTACTTC	CSVAGGPGIQYF
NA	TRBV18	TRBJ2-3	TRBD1	TGTGCCAGCTCACCACCGACAGGGGGCGAGGATACGCAGTATTTT	CASSPPTGGEDTQYF
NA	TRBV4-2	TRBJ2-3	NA	TGTGCCAGCAGCCAGGGTGTCTCAAGTACGCAGTATTTT	CASSQGVSSTQYF
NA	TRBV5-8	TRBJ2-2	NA	TGTGCCAGCAGCTACAGCTACACCGGGGAGCTGTTTTTT	CASSYSYTGELFF
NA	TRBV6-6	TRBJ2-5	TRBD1	TGTGCCACCCAGGGGACAGGCGAGACCCAGTACTTC	CATQGTGETQYF
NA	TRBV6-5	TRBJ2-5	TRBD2	TGTGCCAGCAGTTACTTTGCGGGGGGCCAAGAGACCCAGTACTTC	CASSYFAGGQETQYF
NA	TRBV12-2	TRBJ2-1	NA	TGTGCAAGTCGCTTAGTACGCCCCTTAGGGTATGAGCAGTTCTTC	CASRLVRPLGYEQFF
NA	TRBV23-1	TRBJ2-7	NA	TGCGCCAGCAGTCCCAGGTACGGTGAAAATTTC	CASSPRYGENF
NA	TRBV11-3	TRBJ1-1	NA	TGTGCCAGCAGCTTGGGCACTGAAGCTTTCTTT	CASSLGTEAFF
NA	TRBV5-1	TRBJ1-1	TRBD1	TGCGCCAGCAGCGTACAGGGGAGAACTGAAGCTTTCTTT	CASSVQGRTEAFF
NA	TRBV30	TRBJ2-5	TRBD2	TGTGCCTGGAGGAGACTAGCGGATTACCAAGAGACCCAGTACTTC	CAWRRLADYQETQYF
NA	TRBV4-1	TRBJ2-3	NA	TGCGCCAGCAGCCCCTACGAACGAGCGGGAGATACGCAGTATTTT	CASSPYERAGDTQYF
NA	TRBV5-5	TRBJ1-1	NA	TGTGCGAGCACCCTGGGTCTTTTGAACACTGAAGCTTTCTTT	CASTLGLLNTEAFF
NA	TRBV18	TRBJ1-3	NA	TGTGCCAGCTCACCACCGGGAGTCAGCGGAAACACCATATATTTT	CASSPPGVSGNTIYF
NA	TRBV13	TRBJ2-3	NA	TGTGCCAGCAGCCGCCCAGGGGGGACAGACACAGATACGCAGTATTTT	CASSRPGGTDTDTQYF
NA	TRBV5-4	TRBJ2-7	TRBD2	TGTGCCAGCAGGTTTAGCGGGACCTACGAGCAGTACTTC	CASRFSGTYEQYF
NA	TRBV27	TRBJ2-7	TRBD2	TGTGCCAGCAGTTTCGTTAGCGGGGTCCTGCACGAGCAGTACTTC	CASSFVSGVLHEQYF
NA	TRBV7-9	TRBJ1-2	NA	TGTGCCAGCAGCTTAAACCACCGATTTGCTAACTATGGCTACACCTTC	CASSLNHRFANYGYTF
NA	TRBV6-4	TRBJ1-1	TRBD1	TGTGCCAGCAGATGGGACGGGACAGGGAACACTGAAGCTTTCTTT	CASRWDGTGNTEAFF
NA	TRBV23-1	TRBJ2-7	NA	TGCGCCAGCCCTTTTCCGGACGTGAGCCCCTACGAGCAGTACTTC	CASPFPDVSPYEQYF
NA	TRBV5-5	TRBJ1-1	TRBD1	TGTGCCAGCAGCTTGGGACAGGGGTTTACAACTGAAGCTTTCTTT	CASSLGQGFTTEAFF
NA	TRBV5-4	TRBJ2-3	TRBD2	TGTGCCAGCAGCTTGGGTGGAGCGGGGGGGACAGATACGCAGTATTTT	CASSLGGAGGTDTQYF
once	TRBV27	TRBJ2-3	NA	TGTGCCAGCAAACCCGGAGGGATCACAGATACGCAGTATTTT	CASKPGGITDTQYF
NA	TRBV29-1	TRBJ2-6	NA	TGCAGCGTTGGGGCAGGGATAACTGGGGCCAACGTCCTGACTTTC	CSVGAGITGANVLTF
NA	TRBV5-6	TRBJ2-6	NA	TGTGCCAGCAGCTTGGAAAGTTCCTCTGGGGCCAACGTCCTGACTTTC	CASSLESSSGANVLTF